This is a list of T cell receptor beta chains from one sample in a study of T cells after yellow fever vaccination. TCRdb analysed the 5' RACE reads with MiXCR anew, one entry per CDR3 protein. There are fewer than 100,000 distinct CDR3 sequences in the sample; 5.8% occur only once, and about 41% lies in the top ten. The sample here was CD8+ T cells sorted from PBMCs, taken 10 days after the yellow fever booster vaccination. Source of these receptors: a man younger than 35 who received the YFV17D yellow fever vaccine. CDR3s include the opening cysteine and the closing phenylalanine or tryptophan.

TRBV7-7	TRBJ2-1	CASSGRGSQYEQFF
TRBV7-9	TRBJ2-1	CASSLAGNGEQFF
TRBV29-1	TRBJ1-2	CSVAPGTANYGYTF
TRBV12-5	TRBJ2-5	CASGFSLPQTSGGAPQETQYF
TRBV6-5	TRBJ2-3	CASRTTFASTDTQYF
TRBV5-6	TRBJ2-7	CASSEKRGPPYEQYF
TRBV6-6	TRBJ2-1	CASTQEGVMEFF
TRBV20-1	TRBJ2-5	CSAREKGKRGGIETQYF
TRBV6-5	TRBJ2-1	CASSSFGGLVSEQFF
TRBV20-1	TRBJ1-6	CSARDRDSSYNSPLHF
TRBV7-7	TRBJ2-3	CASSPGDRGGGTQYF
TRBV6-5	TRBJ2-1	CASTPTLSGGRHNEQFF
TRBV5-1	TRBJ2-5	CASSLGQGIGETQYF
TRBV27	TRBJ2-1	CASRVFGNEQFF
TRBV7-6	TRBJ1-2	CASSLGGTDGYTF
TRBV20-1	TRBJ1-1	CSARDYRNTEAFF
TRBV7-2	TRBJ1-5	CASSPEGRPRQPQHF
TRBV2	TRBJ2-3	CASSEAPDTQYF
TRBV5-1	TRBJ2-1	CASRERQGGYNEQFF
TRBV7-6	TRBJ2-3	CASSFRQGLENTQYF
TRBV9	TRBJ1-5	CASSVDSGTVEPQHF
TRBV7-6	TRBJ2-1	CASSFKASGEQFF
TRBV13	TRBJ2-3	CASSYLRRTDTQYF
TRBV3-1	TRBJ1-2	CASSQTLGTDPFGYTF
TRBV15	TRBJ2-2	CATSTRSTGELFF
TRBV12-3/TRBV12-4	TRBJ2-5	CASSLSGGAETQYF
TRBV4-3	TRBJ1-2	CASSQDGGQGGYTF
TRBV12-3/TRBV12-4	TRBJ2-3	CASSLGGVPGRSQYF
TRBV7-8	TRBJ2-5	CASSSAGNFQETQYF
TRBV21-1	TRBJ1-1	CASGPEAFF
TRBV7-9	TRBJ1-1	CASSATGVRTEAFF
TRBV29-1	TRBJ2-1	CSVGGGTGGMNEQFF
TRBV6-6	TRBJ1-5	CASRLEYSNQPQHF
TRBV6-2/TRBV6-3	TRBJ2-1	CASSLRSSGYNEQFF
TRBV7-6	TRBJ2-7	CASSPSTMVTSDEQYF
TRBV6-1	TRBJ2-1	CASRLPGVYNEQFF
TRBV19	TRBJ2-1	CATADGEQFF